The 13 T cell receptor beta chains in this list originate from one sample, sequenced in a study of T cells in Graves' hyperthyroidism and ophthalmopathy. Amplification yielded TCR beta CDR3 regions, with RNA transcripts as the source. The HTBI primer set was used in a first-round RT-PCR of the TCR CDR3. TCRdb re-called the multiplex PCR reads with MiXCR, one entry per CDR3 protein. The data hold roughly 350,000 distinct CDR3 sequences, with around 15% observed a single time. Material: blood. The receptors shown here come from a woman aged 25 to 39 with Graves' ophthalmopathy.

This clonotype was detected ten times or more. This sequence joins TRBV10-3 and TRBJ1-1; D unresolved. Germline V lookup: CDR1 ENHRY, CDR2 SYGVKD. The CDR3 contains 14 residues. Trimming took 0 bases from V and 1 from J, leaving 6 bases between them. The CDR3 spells CAISESGTNTEAFF. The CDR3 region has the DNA TGTGCCATCAGTGAGTCGGGAACGAACACTGAAGCTTTCTTT.

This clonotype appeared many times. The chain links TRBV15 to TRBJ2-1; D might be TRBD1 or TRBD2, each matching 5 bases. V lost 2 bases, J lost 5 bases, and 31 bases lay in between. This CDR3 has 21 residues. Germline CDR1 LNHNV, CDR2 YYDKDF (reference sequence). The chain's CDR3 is CATSRPLGGGMLSTRHNEQFF. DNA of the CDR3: TGTGCCACCAGCAGACCCCTTGGGGGTGGGATGTTGAGCACGCGTCACAATGAGCAGTTCTTC.

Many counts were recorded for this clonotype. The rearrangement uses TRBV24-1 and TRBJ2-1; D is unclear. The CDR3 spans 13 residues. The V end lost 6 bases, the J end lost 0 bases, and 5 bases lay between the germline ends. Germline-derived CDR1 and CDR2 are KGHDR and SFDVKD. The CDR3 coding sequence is TGTGCCACCAGTCAGAGCTCCTACAATGAGCAGTTCTTC. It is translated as CATSQSSYNEQFF.

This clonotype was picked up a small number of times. CDR3 residues: CASSVVTSGDEQFF. CDR3 sequence (DNA): TGTGCCAGCAGCGTAGTTACTAGTGGGGATGAGCAGTTCTTC. V and J are TRBV9 and TRBJ2-1, with D maybe TRBD2 (5 bases). The CDR3 is 14 residues long. V lost 0 bases and J lost 8, with 12 bases in between. Germline lookup yields CDR1 SGDLS and CDR2 YYNGEE.

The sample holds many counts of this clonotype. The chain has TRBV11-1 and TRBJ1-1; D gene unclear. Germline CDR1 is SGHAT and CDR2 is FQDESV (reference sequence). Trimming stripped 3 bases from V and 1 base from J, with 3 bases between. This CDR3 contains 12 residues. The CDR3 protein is CASSFENTEAFF. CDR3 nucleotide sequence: TGTGCCAGCAGCTTTGAGAACACTGAAGCTTTCTTT.

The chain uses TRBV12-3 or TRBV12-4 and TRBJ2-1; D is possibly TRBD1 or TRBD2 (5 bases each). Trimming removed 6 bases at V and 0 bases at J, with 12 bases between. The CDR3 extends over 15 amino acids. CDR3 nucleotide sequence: TGTGCCAGCAGACTCCTTGGGGGCTCCTACAATGAGCAGTTCTTC. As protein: CASRLLGGSYNEQFF.

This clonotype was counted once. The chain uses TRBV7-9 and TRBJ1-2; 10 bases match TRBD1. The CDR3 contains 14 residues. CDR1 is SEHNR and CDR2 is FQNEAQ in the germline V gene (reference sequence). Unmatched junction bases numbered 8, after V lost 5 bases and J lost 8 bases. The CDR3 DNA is TGTGCCAGCAGCAGCCTGACAGGGGGCGGAGGCTACACCTTC. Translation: CASSSLTGGGGYTF.

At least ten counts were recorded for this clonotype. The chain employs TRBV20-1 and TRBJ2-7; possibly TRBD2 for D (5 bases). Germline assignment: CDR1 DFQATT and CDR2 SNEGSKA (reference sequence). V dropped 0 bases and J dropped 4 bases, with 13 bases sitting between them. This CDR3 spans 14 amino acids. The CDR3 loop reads CSARDGRGRYEQYF. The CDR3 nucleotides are TGCAGTGCTAGAGATGGCCGGGGAAGATACGAGCAGTACTTC.

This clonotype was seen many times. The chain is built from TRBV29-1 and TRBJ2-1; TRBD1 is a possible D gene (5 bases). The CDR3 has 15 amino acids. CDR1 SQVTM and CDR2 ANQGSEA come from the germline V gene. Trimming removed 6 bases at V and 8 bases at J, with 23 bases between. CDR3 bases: TGCAGCGTCCCCATAGAGGAAGCCAGGGTCTATGAGCAGTTCTTC. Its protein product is CSVPIEEARVYEQFF.

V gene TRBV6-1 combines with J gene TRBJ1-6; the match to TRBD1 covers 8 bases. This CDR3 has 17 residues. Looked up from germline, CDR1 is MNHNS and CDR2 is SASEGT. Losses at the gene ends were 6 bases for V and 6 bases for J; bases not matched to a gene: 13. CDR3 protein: CASSIPITGQVNSPLHF. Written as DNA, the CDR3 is TGTGCCAGCAGCATACCAATCACGGGACAGGTTAATTCACCCCTCCACTTT.

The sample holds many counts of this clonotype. CDR3 protein: CASSYGRGQGTDTQYF. The CDR3 bases are TGTGCCAGCAGTTACGGCAGGGGACAAGGCACAGATACGCAGTATTTT. The rearrangement joins TRBV6-5 to TRBJ2-3; perhaps TRBD1 as D (6 bases). This CDR3 has 16 residues. Germline-derived CDR1 and CDR2 are MNHEY and SVGAGI. Trimming took off 2 bases at V and 1 base at J, with 13 bases between the two ends.

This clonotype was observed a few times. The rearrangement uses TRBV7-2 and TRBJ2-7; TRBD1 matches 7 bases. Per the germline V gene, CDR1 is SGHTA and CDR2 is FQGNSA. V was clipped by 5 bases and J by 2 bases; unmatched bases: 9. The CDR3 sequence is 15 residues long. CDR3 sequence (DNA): TGTGCCAGCAGCGAAGCGACAGGGTTAACCTACGAGCAGTACTTC. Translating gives CASSEATGLTYEQYF. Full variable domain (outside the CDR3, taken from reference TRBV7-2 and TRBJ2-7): GAGVSQSPSNKVTEKGKDVELRCDPISGHTALYWYRQSLGQGLEFLIYFQGNSAPDKSGLPSDRFSAERTGGSVSTLTIQRTQQEDSAVYLCASSEATGLTYEQYFGPGTRLTVT.

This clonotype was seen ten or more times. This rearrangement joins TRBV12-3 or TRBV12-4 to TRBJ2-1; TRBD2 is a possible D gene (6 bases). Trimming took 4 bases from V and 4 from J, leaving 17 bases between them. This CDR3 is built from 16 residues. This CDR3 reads CASSSLLAGRYNEQFF. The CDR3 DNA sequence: TGTGCCAGCAGTTCCCTACTGGCGGGGAGATACAATGAGCAGTTCTTC.